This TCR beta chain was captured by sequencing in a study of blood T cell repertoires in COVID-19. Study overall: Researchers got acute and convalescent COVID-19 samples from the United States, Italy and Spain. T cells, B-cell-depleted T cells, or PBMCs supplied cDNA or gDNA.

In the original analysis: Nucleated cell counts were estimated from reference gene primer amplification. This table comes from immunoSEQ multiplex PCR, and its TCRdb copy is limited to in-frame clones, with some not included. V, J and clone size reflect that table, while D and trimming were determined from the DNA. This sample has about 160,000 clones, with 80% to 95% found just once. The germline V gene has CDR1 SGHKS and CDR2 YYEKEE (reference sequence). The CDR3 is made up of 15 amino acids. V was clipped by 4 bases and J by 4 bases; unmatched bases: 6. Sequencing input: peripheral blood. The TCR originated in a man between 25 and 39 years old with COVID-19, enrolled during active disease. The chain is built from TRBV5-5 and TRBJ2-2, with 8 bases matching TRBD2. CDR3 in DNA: TGTGCCAGCAGCCCGGGGGGGCGATCCACCGGGGAGCTGTTTTTT. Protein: CASSPGGRSTGELFF.